The 21 T cell receptor beta chains reported below all come from one sample, sequenced in a study of T-cell reconstitution after alpha-beta-depleted transplantation in children. A TCRbeta library incorporating unique molecular identifiers was prepared. Each CDR3 protein gets one entry after TCRdb re-called the PCR reads with MiXCR. The sample holds hundreds of thousands of distinct CDR3 sequences, about an eighth seen once. The sample was PBMCs, mostly from graft donor cells, taken 360 days after TCRalphabeta/CD19-depleted stem cell transplant. These receptors were taken from a male patient aged 10 to 17 who had a stem cell transplant for acute myeloid leukemia, so the T cells may come from the graft donor.

This clonotype has a count of ten or more. This chain links TRBV5-1 with TRBJ2-2; 7 nucleotides match TRBD2. Germline CDR1 SGHRS, CDR2 YFSETQ. There are 15 residues in the CDR3. The junction had 8 bases not matched to a gene; V was cut back by 4 bases and J by 5 bases. The CDR3 bases are TGCGCCAGCAGCCCTGGGAGGGCTATGACCGGGGAGCTGTTTTTT. It translates to CASSPGRAMTGELFF.

This clonotype occurred a few times. CDR3 protein: CASSLLTVQETQYF. The CDR3 DNA reads as TGTGCCAGCAGCTTATTGACGGTCCAAGAGACCCAGTACTTC. The chain combines TRBV7-6 with TRBJ2-5; D is undetermined. From germline, CDR1 is SGHVS and CDR2 FNYEAQ. V lost 2 bases and J 1 base, leaving 8 bases between the germline ends. The CDR3 runs 14 residues.

This clonotype was recorded many times. The chain joins TRBV28 to TRBJ2-1, with 16 bases identical to TRBD2. V trimming: 2 bases; J trimming: 6 bases; junction bases outside the gene matches: 7. This CDR3 comprises 18 residues. Looked up from germline, CDR1 is MDHEN and CDR2 is SYDVKM. The DNA for the CDR3 is TGTGCCAGCAGTTTAAGGGCCGGGACTAGCGGGAGGGCCAATGAGCAGTTCTTC. This codes for CASSLRAGTSGRANEQFF.

This rearrangement joins TRBV28 to TRBJ2-7; 11 nucleotides agree with TRBD1. Germline V gives CDR1 MDHEN, CDR2 SYDVKM. The ends lost 9 bases at V and 6 bases at J; junction bases unmatched: 7. The CDR3 runs to 13 residues. The chain's CDR3 is CASRDRGGFEQYF. The CDR3 nucleotides are TGTGCCAGTAGGGACAGGGGGGGTTTCGAGCAGTACTTC.

The V gene is TRBV6-5, the J gene TRBJ2-7; no reliable D call. From germline, CDR1 is MNHEY and CDR2 SVGAGI. Trimming stripped 2 bases from V and 2 bases from J, with 22 bases between. This CDR3 contains 18 residues. The CDR3 nucleotides read TGTGCCAGCAGTTACGTAAATTCGTGGTCCCTCGTGCCCTACGAGCAGTACTTC. Its translation is CASSYVNSWSLVPYEQYF.

The chain joins TRBV9 to TRBJ2-1; TRBD2 aligns across 8 bases. This CDR3 spans 17 amino acids. J lost 5 bases, V lost 1 base, and 11 bases had no gene match. Looked up from germline, CDR1 is SGDLS and CDR2 is YYNGEE. The chain's CDR3 is CASSVRREGRVNNEQFF. The DNA for the CDR3 is TGTGCCAGCAGCGTACGACGGGAGGGCCGGGTAAACAATGAGCAGTTCTTC.

In this sample, this clonotype turned up a few times. The chain is built from TRBV5-1 and TRBJ2-3; 8 bases are a match to TRBD1. Germline V gene data show CDR1 as SGHRS and CDR2 as YFSETQ. The CDR3 runs 14 residues. Losses at the gene ends were 1 base for V and 5 bases for J; bases not matched to a gene: 3. The CDR3 loop is CASSLQGAVDTQYF. CDR3 coding DNA: TGCGCCAGCAGCTTGCAGGGGGCGGTAGATACGCAGTATTTT.

Many counts were recorded for this clonotype. The chain joins TRBV20-1 to TRBJ2-3; 12 positions agree with TRBD2. The germline gives CDR1 DFQATT, CDR2 SNEGSKA (reference sequence). Unmatched junction bases numbered 19, after V lost 6 bases and J lost 0 bases. This CDR3 is 20 amino acids long. The CDR3 here is CSARRQGAITSGRSTDTQYF. CDR3 in DNA: TGCAGTGCAAGAAGACAGGGGGCGATTACTAGCGGGAGGAGCACAGATACGCAGTATTTT.

The chain uses TRBV7-2 and TRBJ2-1, with 11 bases fitting TRBD2. This CDR3 is 15 amino acids long. Germline V lookup: CDR1 SGHTA, CDR2 FQGNSA. Trimming removed 4 bases from V and 10 bases from J; junction bases left unmatched: 9. CDR3 residues: CASSSNSGRAGEQFF. DNA for the CDR3: TGTGCCAGCAGCTCAAATAGCGGGAGGGCCGGGGAGCAGTTCTTC. Complete variable domain (other parts from reference TRBV7-2 and TRBJ2-1): GAGVSQSPSNKVTEKGKDVELRCDPISGHTALYWYRQSLGQGLEFLIYFQGNSAPDKSGLPSDRFSAERTGGSVSTLTIQRTQQEDSAVYLCASSSNSGRAGEQFFGPGTRLTVL.

This clonotype was found many times. The chain uses TRBV3-1 and TRBJ2-1; D gene uncertain. This CDR3 comprises 20 residues. V shed 2 bases and J shed 0 bases, with 23 bases lying between them. The germline CDR1 and CDR2 sequences are LGHDT and YNNKEL (reference sequence). CDR3 sequence reads: CASSQSRPVSKGGSYNEQFF. In DNA form, the CDR3 reads TGTGCCAGCAGCCAATCCAGGCCAGTCTCCAAGGGCGGCTCCTACAATGAGCAGTTCTTC.

The rearrangement uses TRBV2 and TRBJ2-1; 9 nucleotides line up with TRBD2. Per the germline V gene, CDR1 is SNHLY and CDR2 is FYNNEI. J gave up 9 bases and V 9 bases, and 9 bases lay outside the gene matches. The CDR3 has 13 residues. In nucleotides, the CDR3 is TGTGCCAGAGGACTAGCGAGTTCCCTTGAGCAGTTCTTC. Translation gives CARGLASSLEQFF.

The chain couples TRBV7-2 to TRBJ2-3, with 7 bases aligning to TRBD2. There are 16 residues in the CDR3. With V trimmed by 1 base and J by 5 bases, 9 bases remained unmatched. From germline, CDR1 is SGHTA and CDR2 FQGNSA. CDR3 protein: CASSLGLAATGDTQYF. The CDR3 bases are TGTGCCAGCAGCTTAGGCCTAGCGGCCACAGGAGATACGCAGTATTTT.

This clonotype was seen many times. The V gene is TRBV5-1, the J gene TRBJ2-2; TRBD2 matches at 12 bases. From germline, CDR1 is SGHRS and CDR2 YFSETQ. The CDR3 length is 15 residues. The V and J ends lost 4 bases and 6 bases, in that order; junction bases with no gene match: 4. CDR3 DNA: TGCGCCAGCAGCCCACTAGCGGGAGGACCCGGGGAGCTGTTTTTT. Translated, it gives CASSPLAGGPGELFF.

The rearrangement links TRBV20-1 to TRBJ2-1; D not certain. The CDR3 length is 13 residues. Per the germline V gene, CDR1 is DFQATT and CDR2 is SNEGSKA (reference sequence). The ends were cut back, 7 bases at V and 0 bases at J, with 10 bases in the middle. CDR3 residues: CSGIESSYNEQFF. CDR3 DNA: TGCAGTGGCATAGAGAGCTCCTACAATGAGCAGTTCTTC.

A few counts support this clonotype. The chain has TRBV9 and TRBJ2-7; D gene uncertain. The V gene's germline CDR1 is SGDLS and CDR2 YYNGEE. Trimming cost V 0 bases and J 2 bases, with 6 bases left between them. The CDR3 has 13 amino acids. As DNA, the CDR3 is TGTGCCAGCAGCGTAGGGGCAGCCTACGAGCAGTACTTC. The encoded protein is CASSVGAAYEQYF.

The table lists this clonotype with many counts. The V gene is TRBV29-1, the J gene TRBJ2-3, with D uncertain. Trimming cost V 3 bases and J 3 bases, with 4 bases left between them. Germline V CDR1 and CDR2: SQVTM, ANQGSEA. CDR3 size: 11 residues. CDR3 in DNA: TGCAGCGTTGACCTTACAGATACGCAGTATTTT. It yields the protein CSVDLTDTQYF.

This clonotype was seen many times. The chain carries TRBV4-3 and TRBJ2-7; 12 bases are shared with TRBD2. Germline trimming cut 4 bases from V and 5 bases from J; bases unmatched to any gene: 12. CDR3 length equals 17 residues. From germline, CDR1 is LGHNA and CDR2 YSLEER. CDR3 region: CASSLRTASGRADEQYF. CDR3 DNA: TGCGCCAGCAGCCTAAGAACCGCTAGCGGGAGGGCCGACGAGCAGTACTTC.

The chain carries TRBV29-1 and TRBJ2-4; D gene uncertain. The germline V and J ends were trimmed by 5 bases and 7 bases, with 6 bases remaining between them. Germline CDR1 and CDR2: SQVTM and ANQGSEA. The CDR3 is made up of 10 amino acids. CDR3 coding DNA: TGCAGCGTTATTATGAACATTCAGTACTTC. It specifies CSVIMNIQYF.

This clonotype was observed once. The chain couples TRBV14 to TRBJ2-2; D unresolved. With 2 bases removed from V and 0 bases from J, the gap between germline ends came to 10 bases. The length of the CDR3 is 16 residues. Germline V gene data show CDR1 as SGHDN and CDR2 as FVKESK. The CDR3 here is CASSQPRPPNTGELFF. The CDR3 coding sequence is TGTGCCAGCAGCCAACCCCGCCCCCCGAACACCGGGGAGCTGTTTTTT.

J is TRBJ2-1 and V is TRBV12-3 or TRBV12-4; TRBD2 matches 9 bases. J was trimmed by 7 bases and V by 8 bases; bases with no gene match: 12. This CDR3 has 15 residues. This chain's CDR3 is CASRLIAGVRNEQFF. The CDR3 DNA sequence: TGTGCCAGCCGTCTAATAGCGGGAGTAAGAAATGAGCAGTTCTTC.

This clonotype was seen a few times. The V call is TRBV15, the J call TRBJ2-3; no reliable D call. V was pared by 5 bases and J by 2 bases, with 5 bases between. CDR3 length equals 12 residues. Germline assignment: CDR1 LNHNV and CDR2 YYDKDF (reference sequence). Written as DNA, the CDR3 is TGTGCCACCAGCTTCCACACAGATACGCAGTATTTT. As protein: CATSFHTDTQYF.